This T cell receptor (beta chain) was captured in a study of early T cells in non-severe SARS-CoV-2 infection. About the study: Bulk RNA from unsorted whole blood was sequenced; chains were unpaired. Study-level results: Using VDJdb, the matching emphasized anti-spike CD8 responses while missing private and CD4 specificities.

Germline V CDR1 and CDR2: DFQATT, SNEGSKA (reference sequence). The CDR3 totals 11 residues. V was shortened by 5 bases and J by 3 bases, with 8 bases between the two germline ends. Molecules of cDNA were individually given unique molecular identifiers that were attached to them. TCRdb recomputed calls from the 5' RACE reads with MiXCR, one row per CDR3 protein. The profile covers approximately 70,000 distinct CDR3 sequences, with 9% to 15% appearing a single time and around 4.5% taken by the ten largest. This clonotype appeared many times. Its antigen is unknown. The source material was whole blood. The J gene is TRBJ2-7, the V gene TRBV20-1; D is uncertain. This TCR was sampled from an adult who was a healthcare worker with PCR-confirmed SARS-CoV-2 infection or an uninfected control (not recorded which). The CDR3 is CSAGSLYEQYF. DNA of the CDR3: TGCAGTGCTGGGTCACTCTACGAGCAGTACTTC.